This T cell receptor (beta chain) was identified in a study of blood T cell repertoires in COVID-19. Study summary: The samples span acute and convalescent COVID-19 from the United States, Italy and Spain.

Original methodology: By means of reference gene primer amplification, nucleated cell counts were estimated. TCRdb's copy holds only in-frame clones and misses some; the assay was immunoSEQ multiplex PCR. V and J calls and clone size are those listed in that table; D and trimming were worked out from the DNA. Of more than 65,000 clones listed, around 88% are singletons. The CDR3 spans 13 residues. Germline V gene data show CDR1 as GTSNPN and CDR2 as SVGIG (reference sequence). V dropped 4 bases and J dropped 5 bases, with 12 bases sitting between them. This clone has a handful of counts. This chain connects TRBV30 to TRBJ2-1; D is uncertain. Material for sequencing was peripheral blood. The TCR comes from a man in his 60s with acute or convalescent COVID-19. CDR3 sequence (DNA): TGTGCCTGGAAGGTAGAGAGGAACAATGAGCAGTTCTTC. The encoded protein is CAWKVERNNEQFF. The complete variable domain, with remaining parts taken from reference TRBV30 and TRBJ2-1, reads SQTIHQWPATLVQPVGSPLSLECTVEGTSNPNLYWYRQAAGRGLQLLFYSVGIGQISSEVPQNLSASRPQDRQFILSSKKLLLSDSGFYLCAWKVERNNEQFFGPGTRLTVL.